What follows describes a single TCR beta chain. This CDR3 region has 16 residues. V lost 4 bases to trimming and J lost 7 bases; unmatched junction nucleotides: 10. The germline V gene has CDR1 MGHRA and CDR2 YSYEKL. These data belong to a study of blood T cell repertoires in COVID-19. At the level of the study: From the United States, Italy and Spain came samples of acute and convalescent COVID-19.

The authors' processing: Estimated nucleated cell counts came from reference gene primer amplification. Clones were read by immunoSEQ multiplex PCR, and TCRdb kept only the in-frame ones, dropping some. The V and J calls and the clone size are those of that table, but D and trimming were determined from the DNA. Of roughly 150,000 clones listed, approximately 84% are singletons. The origin of this receptor is an elderly woman with COVID-19, enrolled during active disease. The sequenced sample was peripheral blood. The chain has TRBV4-1 and TRBJ2-7, with 13 positions matching TRBD2. This CDR3 reads CASSPWTSGSTGEQYF. CDR3 nucleotides: TGCGCCAGCAGCCCGTGGACTAGCGGGAGTACTGGGGAGCAGTACTTC.